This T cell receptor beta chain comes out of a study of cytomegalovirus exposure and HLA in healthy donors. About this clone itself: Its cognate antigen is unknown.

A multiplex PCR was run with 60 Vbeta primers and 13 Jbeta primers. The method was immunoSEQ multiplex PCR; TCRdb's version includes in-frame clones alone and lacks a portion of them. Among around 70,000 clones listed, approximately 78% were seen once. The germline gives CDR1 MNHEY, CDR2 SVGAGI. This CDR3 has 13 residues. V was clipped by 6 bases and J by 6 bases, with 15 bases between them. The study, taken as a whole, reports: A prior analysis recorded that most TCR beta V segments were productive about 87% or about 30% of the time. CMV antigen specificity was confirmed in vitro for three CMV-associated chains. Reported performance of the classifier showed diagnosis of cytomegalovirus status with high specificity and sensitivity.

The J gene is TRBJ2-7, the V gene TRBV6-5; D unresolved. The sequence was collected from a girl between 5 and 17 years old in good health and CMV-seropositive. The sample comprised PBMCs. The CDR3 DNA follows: TGTGCCAGCAGCGAAACCGCTAGTGGCGAGCAGTACTTC. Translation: CASSETASGEQYF.